The 6 T cell receptor beta chains below come from one sample, sequenced in a study of regulatory T cells in long-lasting Graves disease. CDR3-region Arm-PCR and iRepertoire HTBI primers produced the TCR beta libraries. In TCRdb, the multiplex PCR reads were re-called with MiXCR into one record per CDR3 protein. The table includes around 480,000 distinct CDR3 sequences, about 16% detected once. Time point specified: newly diagnosed GD, antithyroid drugs for less than 3 months. Isolated PBMC RNA provided the starting material for the TCR library. These data also featured in a second study, about T cells in Graves' hyperthyroidism and ophthalmopathy.

This sample comprised peripheral blood mononuclear cells (PBMCs), obtained at new diagnosis, from a patient treated with antithyroid drugs. These receptors were collected from a woman aged 35-65 years with Graves disease.

A few counts support this clonotype. The rearrangement joins TRBV6-1 to TRBJ1-2; 8 bases are a match to TRBD1. Trimming took 0 bases from V and 8 from J; bases not matched to a gene: 2. Germline V gene data show CDR1 as MNHNS and CDR2 as SASEGT. The CDR3 totals 13 residues. The CDR3 region is CASSEASGGGYTF. The CDR3 nucleotides are TGTGCCAGCAGTGAAGCTTCAGGGGGCGGCTACACCTTC.

The chain links TRBV11-3 to TRBJ1-4; D is ambiguous. The ends were cut back, 5 bases at V and 0 bases at J, with 10 bases in the middle. The length of the CDR3 is 15 residues. Germline-derived CDR1 and CDR2 are SGHNT and YENEEA. CDR3: CASSPTATTNEKLFF. CDR3 nucleotide sequence: TGTGCCAGCAGCCCAACCGCAACAACTAATGAAAAACTGTTTTTT.

There are many counts of this clonotype. The chain couples TRBV7-9 to TRBJ2-7; 9 bases line up with TRBD1. The CDR3 consists of 15 residues. Germline-derived CDR1 and CDR2 are SEHNR and FQNEAQ (reference sequence). J gave up 5 bases and V 5 bases, and 10 bases lay outside the gene matches. This chain's CDR3 is CASSHRDREANEQYF. The CDR3 DNA reads as TGTGCCAGCAGCCACCGGGACAGGGAGGCAAACGAGCAGTACTTC.

The V gene is TRBV20-1, the J gene TRBJ2-1, with 13 bases fitting TRBD2. The CDR3 is 14 amino acids. Trimming at V came to 6 bases and at J to 8 bases, leaving 7 bases not matched to a gene. From germline, CDR1 is DFQATT and CDR2 SNEGSKA (reference sequence). The CDR3 DNA sequence: TGCAGTGCGAAGGGACTAGCGGGGAGCGATGAGCAGTTCTTC. The encoded protein is CSAKGLAGSDEQFF.

This clonotype was found many times. The gene calls are TRBV12-3 or TRBV12-4 and TRBJ2-3, with 7 bases lining up with TRBD2. CDR3 length equals 14 residues. J gave up 3 bases and V 2 bases, and 2 bases lay outside the gene matches. CDR3 DNA: TGTGCCAGCAGTTTATGGGGAGGGACAGATACGCAGTATTTT. Its translation is CASSLWGGTDTQYF.

This clonotype was seen ten or more times. The chain is built from TRBV10-3 and TRBJ2-7; D gene ambiguous. CDR3 length equals 13 residues. Trimming removed 6 bases from V and 3 bases from J, with 12 bases in between. Germline CDR1 is ENHRY and CDR2 is SYGVKD. The CDR3 nucleotides are TGTGCCATCAGAGCCCCAACCCTCTACGAGCAGTACTTC. Translated, it gives CAIRAPTLYEQYF.